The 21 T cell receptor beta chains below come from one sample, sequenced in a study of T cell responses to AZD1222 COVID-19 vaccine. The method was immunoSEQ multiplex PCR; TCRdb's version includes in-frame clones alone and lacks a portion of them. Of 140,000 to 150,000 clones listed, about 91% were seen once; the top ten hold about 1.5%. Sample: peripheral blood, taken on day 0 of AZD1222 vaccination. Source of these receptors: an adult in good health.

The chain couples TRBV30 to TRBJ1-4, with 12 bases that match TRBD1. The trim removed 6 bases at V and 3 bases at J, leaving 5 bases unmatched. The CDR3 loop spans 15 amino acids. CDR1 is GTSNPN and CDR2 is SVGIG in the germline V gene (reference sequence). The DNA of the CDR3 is TGTGCCTGTGGGGGACAGGGGGCGGCTAATGAAAAACTGTTTTTT. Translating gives CACGGQGAANEKLFF.

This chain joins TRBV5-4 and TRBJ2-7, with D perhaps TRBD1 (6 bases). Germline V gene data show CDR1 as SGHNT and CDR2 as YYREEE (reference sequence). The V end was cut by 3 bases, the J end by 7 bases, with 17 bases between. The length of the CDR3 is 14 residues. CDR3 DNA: TGTGCCAGCAGCTACCCTGACAGGCCTGGGGAGCAGTACTTC. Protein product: CASSYPDRPGEQYF.

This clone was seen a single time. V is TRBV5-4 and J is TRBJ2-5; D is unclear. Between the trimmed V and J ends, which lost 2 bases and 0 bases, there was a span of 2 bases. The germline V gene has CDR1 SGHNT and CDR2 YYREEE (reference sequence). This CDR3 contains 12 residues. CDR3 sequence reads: CASSLDQETQYF. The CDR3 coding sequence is TGTGCCAGCAGCTTAGACCAAGAGACCCAGTACTTC.

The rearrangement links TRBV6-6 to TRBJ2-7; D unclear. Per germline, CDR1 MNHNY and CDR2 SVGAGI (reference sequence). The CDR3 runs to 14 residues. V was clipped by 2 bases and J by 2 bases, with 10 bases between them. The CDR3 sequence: CASSYHNRPYEQYF. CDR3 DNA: TGTGCCAGCAGTTACCACAACAGACCCTACGAGCAGTACTTC.

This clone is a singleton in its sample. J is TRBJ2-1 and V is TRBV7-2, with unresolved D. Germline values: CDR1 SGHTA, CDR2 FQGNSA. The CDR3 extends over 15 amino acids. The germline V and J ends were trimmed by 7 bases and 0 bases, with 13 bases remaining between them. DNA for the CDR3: TGTGCCAGCACCTCTGACCTGAGCTCCTACAATGAGCAGTTCTTC. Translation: CASTSDLSSYNEQFF.

In nucleotides, the CDR3 is TGTGCCAGTAGTCTCTATTACAAGAACACTGAAGCTTTCTTT. Translating it yields CASSLYYKNTEAFF. The chain has TRBV19 and TRBJ1-1; no clear D. V lost 5 bases and J 1 base, leaving 11 bases between the germline ends. The CDR3 extends over 14 amino acids. Germline V CDR1 and CDR2: LNHDA, SQIVND (reference sequence).

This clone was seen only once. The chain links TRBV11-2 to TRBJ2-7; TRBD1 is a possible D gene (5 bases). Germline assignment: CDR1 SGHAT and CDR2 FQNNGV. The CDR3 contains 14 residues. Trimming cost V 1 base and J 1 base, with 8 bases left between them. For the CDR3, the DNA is TGTGCCAGCAGCTTAGGCAGGGCTTCCTACGAGCAGTACTTC. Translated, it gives CASSLGRASYEQYF.

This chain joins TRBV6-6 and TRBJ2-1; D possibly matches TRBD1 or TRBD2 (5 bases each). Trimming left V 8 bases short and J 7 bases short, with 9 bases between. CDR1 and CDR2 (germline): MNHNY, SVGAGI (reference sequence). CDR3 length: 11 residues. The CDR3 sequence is CASRDGNEQFF. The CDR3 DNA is TGTGCCAGCCGGGACGGGAATGAGCAGTTCTTC.

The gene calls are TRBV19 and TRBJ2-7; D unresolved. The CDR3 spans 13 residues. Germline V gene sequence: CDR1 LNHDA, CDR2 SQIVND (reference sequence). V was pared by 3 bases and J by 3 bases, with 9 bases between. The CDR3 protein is CASSIQWSYEQYF. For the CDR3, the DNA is TGTGCCAGTAGTATTCAGTGGAGCTACGAGCAGTACTTC.

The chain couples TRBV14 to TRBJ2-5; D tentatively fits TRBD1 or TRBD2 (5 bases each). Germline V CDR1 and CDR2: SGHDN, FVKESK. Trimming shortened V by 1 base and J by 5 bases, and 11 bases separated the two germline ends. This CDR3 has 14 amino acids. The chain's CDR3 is CASSQVLGPETQYF. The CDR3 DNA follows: TGTGCCAGCAGCCAAGTTCTGGGACCGGAGACCCAGTACTTC.

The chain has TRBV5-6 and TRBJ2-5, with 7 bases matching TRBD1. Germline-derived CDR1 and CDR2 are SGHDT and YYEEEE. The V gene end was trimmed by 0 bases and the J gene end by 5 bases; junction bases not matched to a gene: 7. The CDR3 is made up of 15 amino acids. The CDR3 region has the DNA TGTGCCAGCAGCTTGGATGAGGGGGCGAGGGAGACCCAGTACTTC. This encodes CASSLDEGARETQYF.

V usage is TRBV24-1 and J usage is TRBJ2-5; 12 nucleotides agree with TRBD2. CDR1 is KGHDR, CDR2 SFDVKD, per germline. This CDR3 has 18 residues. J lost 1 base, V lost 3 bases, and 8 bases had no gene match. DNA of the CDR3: TGTGCCACCAGTGATCCTGCGGCTAGCGGGAGGGTCCAAGAGACCCAGTACTTC. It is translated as CATSDPAASGRVQETQYF.

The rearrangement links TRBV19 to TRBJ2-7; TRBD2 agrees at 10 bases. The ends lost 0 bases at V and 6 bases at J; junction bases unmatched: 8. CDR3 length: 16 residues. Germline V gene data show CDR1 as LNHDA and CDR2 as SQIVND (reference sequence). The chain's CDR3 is CASSIDLRLAGAEQYF. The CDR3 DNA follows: TGTGCCAGTAGTATAGATCTCCGCCTAGCGGGAGCCGAGCAGTACTTC.

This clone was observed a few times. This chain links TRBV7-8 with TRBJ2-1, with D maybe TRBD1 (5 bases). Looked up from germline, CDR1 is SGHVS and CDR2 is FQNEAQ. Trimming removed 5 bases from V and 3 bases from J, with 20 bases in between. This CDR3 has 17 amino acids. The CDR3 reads CASSENFLQQGYNEQFF. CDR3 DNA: TGTGCCAGCAGCGAAAACTTCCTCCAGCAGGGCTACAATGAGCAGTTCTTC.

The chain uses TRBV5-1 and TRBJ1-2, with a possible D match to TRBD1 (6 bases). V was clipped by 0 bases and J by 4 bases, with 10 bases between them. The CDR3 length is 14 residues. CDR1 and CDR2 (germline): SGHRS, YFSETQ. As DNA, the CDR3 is TGCGCCAGCAGCTTGGGCGGGGGGCCCTATGGCTACACCTTC. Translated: CASSLGGGPYGYTF. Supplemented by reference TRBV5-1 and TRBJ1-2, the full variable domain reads KAGVTQTPRYLIKTRGQQVTLSCSPISGHRSVSWYQQTPGQGLQFLFEYFSETQRNKGNFPGRFSGRQFSNSRSEMNVSTLELGDSALYLCASSLGGGPYGYTFGSGTRLTVV.

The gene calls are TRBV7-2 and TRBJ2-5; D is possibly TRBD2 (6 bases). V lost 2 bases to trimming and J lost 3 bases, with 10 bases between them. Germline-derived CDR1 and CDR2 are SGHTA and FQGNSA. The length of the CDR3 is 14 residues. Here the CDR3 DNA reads TGTGCCAGCAGCTTACCGGGAGTGGAAGAGACCCAGTACTTC. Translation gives CASSLPGVEETQYF.

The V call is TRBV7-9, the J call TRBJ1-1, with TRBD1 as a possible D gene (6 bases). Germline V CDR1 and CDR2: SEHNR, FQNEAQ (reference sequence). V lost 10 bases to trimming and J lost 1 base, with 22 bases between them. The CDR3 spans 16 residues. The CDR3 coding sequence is TGTGCCACCCTAGTCCAGGGGTCTAAACCGAACACTGAAGCTTTCTTT. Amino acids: CATLVQGSKPNTEAFF.

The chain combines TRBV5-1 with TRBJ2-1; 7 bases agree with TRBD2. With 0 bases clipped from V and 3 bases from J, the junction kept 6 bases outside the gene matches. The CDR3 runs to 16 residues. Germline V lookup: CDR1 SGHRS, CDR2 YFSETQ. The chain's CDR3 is CASSLGSSGRYNEQFF. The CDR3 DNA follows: TGCGCCAGCAGCTTGGGGTCTAGCGGCCGCTACAATGAGCAGTTCTTC.

CDR3 coding DNA: TGTGCCAGCAGCTCGGCGTGGGGGCAGCCGCAGTATTTT. It codes for CASSSAWGQPQYF. The V gene is TRBV11-3, the J gene TRBJ2-3; weak D call: TRBD1 (6 bases). This CDR3 region has 13 residues. Germline CDR1 reads SGHNT; CDR2 reads YENEEA. Trimming removed 4 bases from V and 10 bases from J, with 15 bases in between.

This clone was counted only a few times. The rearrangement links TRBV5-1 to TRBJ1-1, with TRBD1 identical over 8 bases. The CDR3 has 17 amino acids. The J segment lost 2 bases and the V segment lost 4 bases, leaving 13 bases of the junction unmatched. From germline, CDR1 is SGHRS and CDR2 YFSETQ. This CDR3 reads CASSPRSRSGGNTEAFF. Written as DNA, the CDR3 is TGCGCCAGCAGCCCCCGGAGCCGGTCAGGGGGCAACACTGAAGCTTTCTTT.

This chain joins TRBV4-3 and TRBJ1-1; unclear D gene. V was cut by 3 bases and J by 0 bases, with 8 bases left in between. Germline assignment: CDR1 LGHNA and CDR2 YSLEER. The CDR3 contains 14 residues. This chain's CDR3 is CASSQLTMNTEAFF. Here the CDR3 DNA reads TGCGCCAGCAGCCAGTTGACAATGAACACTGAAGCTTTCTTT.